One and the same sample provided the 12 T cell receptor beta chains below, sequenced in a study of OX40 agonist ivuxolimab in advanced cancers. Repertoires were generated with immunoSEQ multiplex PCR, while TCRdb's copy carries only in-frame clones and drops some. The data show approximately 66,000 clones, 85% seen once. Here the sequenced sample was CD4+ or CD8+ T cells sorted from blood, taken in a trial of the OX40 agonist ivuxolimab. The receptors originated from an adult with an advanced solid tumor such as melanoma, head and neck, liver or kidney cancer.

The genes are TRBV11-2 and TRBJ1-2, with D possibly TRBD1 on 5 matching bases. V was shortened by 5 bases and J by 1 base, with 11 bases between the two germline ends. The V gene's germline CDR1 is SGHAT and CDR2 FQNNGV. The CDR3 runs to 14 residues. The CDR3 region is CASSPIRGNYGYTF. In DNA, the CDR3 is TGTGCCAGCAGCCCCATAAGGGGTAACTATGGCTACACCTTC.

The chain uses TRBV4-2 and TRBJ1-6, with 8 bases lining up with TRBD1. The CDR3 totals 15 residues. V shed 4 bases, J shed 5 bases, and the junction held 4 bases outside the gene matches. Germline loops: CDR1 LGHNA, CDR2 YNFKEQ. For the CDR3, the DNA is TGTGCCAGCAGCCCTCAGACAGGGGATAATTCACCCCTCCACTTT. Its protein product is CASSPQTGDNSPLHF.

The chain couples TRBV28 to TRBJ2-5; D is perhaps TRBD1 or TRBD2 (6 bases each). CDR1 is MDHEN and CDR2 is SYDVKM in the germline V gene. The CDR3 sequence is 14 residues long. V was shortened by 2 bases and J by 1 base, with 8 bases between the two germline ends. The CDR3, as DNA: TGTGCCAGCAGTTTACCGGGGGCCCAAGAGACCCAGTACTTC. Its protein product is CASSLPGAQETQYF.

This clone has only a few counts. V and J are TRBV28 and TRBJ1-5; TRBD1 might be the D (6 bases). CDR3 size: 15 residues. Germline values: CDR1 MDHEN, CDR2 SYDVKM. Trimming removed 6 bases from V and 4 bases from J, with 16 bases in between. CDR3 region: CASRIGGQRNQPQHF. The CDR3 DNA reads TGTGCCAGCAGGATAGGGGGGCAGAGGAATCAGCCCCAGCATTTT.

The CDR3 spells CASSADRGGETQYF. For the CDR3, the DNA is TGTGCCAGCAGCGCCGACAGGGGAGGAGAGACCCAGTACTTC. The chain combines TRBV5-4 with TRBJ2-5; 8 bases match TRBD1. With V trimmed by 4 bases and J by 4 bases, 6 bases remained unmatched. From germline, CDR1 is SGHNT and CDR2 YYREEE (reference sequence). CDR3 length: 14 residues. The full variable domain, completed using reference TRBV5-4 and TRBJ2-5, is ETGVTQSPTHLIKTRGQQVTLRCSSQSGHNTVSWYQQALGQGPQFIFQYYREEENGRGNFPPRFSGLQFPNYSSELNVNALELDDSALYLCASSADRGGETQYFGPGTRLLVL.

This clone occurred a few times. The V gene is TRBV4-1, the J gene TRBJ1-2; a weak D match, TRBD1 (5 bases). Germline V gene lookup returns CDR1 MGHRA and CDR2 YSYEKL. V was shortened by 2 bases and J by 8 bases, with 21 bases between the two germline ends. The CDR3 extends over 16 amino acids. CDR3 DNA: TGCGCCAGCAGCCAACCTCGGGCAGGGAGGGGACGCGGCTACACCTTC. It translates to CASSQPRAGRGRGYTF.

This clone was observed once. The chain employs TRBV11-1 and TRBJ2-5, with TRBD2 matching over 8 bases. The CDR3 runs to 17 residues. Germline V CDR1 and CDR2: SGHAT, FQDESV (reference sequence). J was trimmed by 3 bases and V by 5 bases; bases with no gene match: 14. In nucleotides, the CDR3 is TGTGCCAGCAGCCAAAATCCAGGGCAGCGGGGGAAAGAGACCCAGTACTTC. Its protein product is CASSQNPGQRGKETQYF.

The CDR3 loop is CASRSPGRNNSPLHF. In DNA, the CDR3 is TGTGCCAGTAGGTCCCCGGGACGGAATAATTCACCCCTCCACTTT. This chain joins TRBV19 and TRBJ1-6, with D perhaps matching TRBD1 (5 bases). The ends were cut back, 6 bases at V and 5 bases at J, with 14 bases in the middle. Germline lookup yields CDR1 LNHDA and CDR2 SQIVND (reference sequence). The CDR3 is made up of 15 amino acids.

V and J are TRBV12-5 and TRBJ2-7; 7 bases match TRBD2. The CDR3 has 18 residues. V lost 0 bases and J lost 4; bases outside the gene matches: 15. Germline lookup yields CDR1 LGHNT and CDR2 FRNRAP. CDR3 protein: CASGLVVPFGEGSYEQYF. DNA for the CDR3: TGTGCTAGTGGTTTGGTTGTACCGTTTGGGGAGGGTTCATACGAGCAGTACTTC.

Comment on this clone: One end of the junction is discordant with germline, which a read error may explain. CDR3 sequence reads: CASSPHRDRVHEQYF. The DNA for the CDR3 is TGTGCCAGCTCCCCACACCGGGACAGGGTCCACGAGCAGTACTTC. The chain employs TRBV18 and TRBJ2-7; 9 positions match TRBD1. Germline assignment: CDR1 KGHSH and CDR2 LQKENI. The CDR3 is made up of 15 amino acids.

This chain connects TRBV6-5 to TRBJ1-3, with D tentatively TRBD1 (5 bases). The CDR3 is made up of 16 amino acids. CDR1 is MNHEY, CDR2 SVGAGI, per germline. V dropped 0 bases and J dropped 2 bases, with 11 bases sitting between them. CDR3 sequence reads: CASSYSAGQAGNTIYF. The CDR3 DNA reads TGTGCCAGCAGTTACTCAGCAGGGCAGGCTGGAAACACCATATATTTT.

This clone was observed a handful of times. V usage is TRBV5-4 and J usage is TRBJ2-2; no clear D gene. Trimming took 2 bases from V and 1 from J, leaving 6 bases between them. The CDR3 is 14 amino acids. Germline V gives CDR1 SGHNT, CDR2 YYREEE (reference sequence). The chain's CDR3 is CASSLSQNTGELFF. In nucleotides, the CDR3 is TGTGCCAGCAGCTTATCCCAGAACACCGGGGAGCTGTTTTTT. Variable domain in full (rest from reference TRBV5-4 and TRBJ2-2): ETGVTQSPTHLIKTRGQQVTLRCSSQSGHNTVSWYQQALGQGPQFIFQYYREEENGRGNFPPRFSGLQFPNYSSELNVNALELDDSALYLCASSLSQNTGELFFGEGSRLTVL.